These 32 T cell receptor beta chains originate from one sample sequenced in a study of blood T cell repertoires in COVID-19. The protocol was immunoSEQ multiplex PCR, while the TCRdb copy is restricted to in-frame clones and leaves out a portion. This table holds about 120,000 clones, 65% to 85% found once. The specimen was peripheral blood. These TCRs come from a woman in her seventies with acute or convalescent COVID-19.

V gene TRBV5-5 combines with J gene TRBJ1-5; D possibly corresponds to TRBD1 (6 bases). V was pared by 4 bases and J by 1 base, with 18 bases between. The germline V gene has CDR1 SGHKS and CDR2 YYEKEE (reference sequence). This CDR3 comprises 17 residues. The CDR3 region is CASSPIQQGLSNQPQHF. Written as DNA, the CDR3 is TGTGCCAGCAGCCCCATCCAACAGGGATTAAGCAATCAGCCCCAGCATTTT.

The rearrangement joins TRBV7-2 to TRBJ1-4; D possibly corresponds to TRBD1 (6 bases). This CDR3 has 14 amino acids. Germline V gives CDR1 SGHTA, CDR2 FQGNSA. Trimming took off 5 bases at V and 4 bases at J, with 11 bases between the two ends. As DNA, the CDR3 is TGTGCCAGCAGCGCAACAGGGTTTAATGAAAAACTGTTTTTT. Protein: CASSATGFNEKLFF.

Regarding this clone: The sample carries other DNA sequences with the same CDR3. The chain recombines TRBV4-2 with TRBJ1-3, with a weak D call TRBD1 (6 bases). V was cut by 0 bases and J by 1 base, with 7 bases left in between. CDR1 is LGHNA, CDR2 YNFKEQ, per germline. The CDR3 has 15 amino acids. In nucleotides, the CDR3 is TGTGCCAGCAGCCAAGACAGGGGTTCTGGAAACACCATATATTTT. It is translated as CASSQDRGSGNTIYF.

The CDR3 DNA follows: TGTGCCAGCAGTCCGGGACAGGGACCTACGCAGTATTTT. It yields the protein CASSPGQGPTQYF. The chain combines TRBV27 with TRBJ2-3, with TRBD1 matching over 9 bases. The germline gives CDR1 MNHEY, CDR2 SMNVEV (reference sequence). This CDR3 spans 13 amino acids. J was trimmed by 8 bases and V by 5 bases; bases with no gene match: 5.

In DNA, the CDR3 is TGTGCCAGCAGTGAAGCGAGGGGGGGATGGAACACTGAAGCTTTCTTT. As protein: CASSEARGGWNTEAFF. The V call is TRBV6-1, the J call TRBJ1-1; TRBD1 is a possible D gene (6 bases). The CDR3 loop spans 16 amino acids. Trimming took off 0 bases at V and 1 base at J, with 12 bases between the two ends. CDR1 and CDR2 from the germline V gene are MNHNS and SASEGT.

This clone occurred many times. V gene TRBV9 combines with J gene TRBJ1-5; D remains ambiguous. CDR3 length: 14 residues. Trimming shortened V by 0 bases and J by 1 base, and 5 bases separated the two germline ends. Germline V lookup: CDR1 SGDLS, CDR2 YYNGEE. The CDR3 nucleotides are TGTGCCAGCAGCGTAGACGGGAGCAATCAGCCCCAGCATTTT. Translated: CASSVDGSNQPQHF.

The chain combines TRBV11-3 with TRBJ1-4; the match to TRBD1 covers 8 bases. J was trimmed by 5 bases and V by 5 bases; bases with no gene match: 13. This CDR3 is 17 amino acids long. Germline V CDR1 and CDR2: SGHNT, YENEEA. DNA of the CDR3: TGTGCCAGCAGCCCCCAGCGGAGGACAGGGCTAAATGAAAAACTGTTTTTT. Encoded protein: CASSPQRRTGLNEKLFF.

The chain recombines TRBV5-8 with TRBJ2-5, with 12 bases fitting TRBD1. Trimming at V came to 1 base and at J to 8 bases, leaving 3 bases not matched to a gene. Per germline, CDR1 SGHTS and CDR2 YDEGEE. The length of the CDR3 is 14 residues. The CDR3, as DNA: TGTGCCAGCAGCTTGAAGGGACAGGGGGCTACCCAGTACTTC. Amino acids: CASSLKGQGATQYF.

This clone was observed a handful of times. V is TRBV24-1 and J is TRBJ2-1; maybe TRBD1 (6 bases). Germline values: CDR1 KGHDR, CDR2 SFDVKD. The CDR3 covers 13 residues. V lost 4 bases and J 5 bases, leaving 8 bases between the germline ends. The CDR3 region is CATSEQGDNEQFF. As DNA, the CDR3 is TGTGCCACCAGTGAACAGGGAGACAATGAGCAGTTCTTC.

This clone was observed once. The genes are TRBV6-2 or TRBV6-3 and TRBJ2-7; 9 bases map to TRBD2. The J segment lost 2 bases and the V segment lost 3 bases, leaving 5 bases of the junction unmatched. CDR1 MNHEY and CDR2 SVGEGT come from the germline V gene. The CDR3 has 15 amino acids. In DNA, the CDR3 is TGTGCCAGCAGTTATAGCGGGGGCGGACCCTACGAGCAGTACGTC. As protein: CASSYSGGGPYEQYV.

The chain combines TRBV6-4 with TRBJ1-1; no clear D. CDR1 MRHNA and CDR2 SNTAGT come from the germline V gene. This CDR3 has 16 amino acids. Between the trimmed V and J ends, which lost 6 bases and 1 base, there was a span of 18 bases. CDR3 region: CASRETSGRENTEAFF. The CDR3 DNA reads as TGTGCCAGCAGAGAAACATCGGGGAGGGAGAACACTGAAGCTTTCTTT.

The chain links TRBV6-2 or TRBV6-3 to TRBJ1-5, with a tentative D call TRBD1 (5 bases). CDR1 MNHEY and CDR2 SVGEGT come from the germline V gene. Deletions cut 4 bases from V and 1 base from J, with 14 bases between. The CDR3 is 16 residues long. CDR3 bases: TGTGCCAGCAGTTCAATACAGGCTTACAGCAATCAGCCCCAGCATTTT. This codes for CASSSIQAYSNQPQHF.

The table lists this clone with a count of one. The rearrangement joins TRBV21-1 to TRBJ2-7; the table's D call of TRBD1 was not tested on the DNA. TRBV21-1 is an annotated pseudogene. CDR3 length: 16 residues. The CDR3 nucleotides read TGTGCCAGCAGCACAAAAAGGGACAGGACCTCCTACGAGCAGTACTTC. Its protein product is CASSTKRDRTSYEQYF.

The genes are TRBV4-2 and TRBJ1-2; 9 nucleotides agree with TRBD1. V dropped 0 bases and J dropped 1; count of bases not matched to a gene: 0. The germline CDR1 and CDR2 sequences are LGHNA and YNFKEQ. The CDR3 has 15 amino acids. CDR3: CASSQEGQGNYGYTF. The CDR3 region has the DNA TGTGCCAGCAGCCAAGAGGGACAGGGTAACTATGGCTACACCTTC.

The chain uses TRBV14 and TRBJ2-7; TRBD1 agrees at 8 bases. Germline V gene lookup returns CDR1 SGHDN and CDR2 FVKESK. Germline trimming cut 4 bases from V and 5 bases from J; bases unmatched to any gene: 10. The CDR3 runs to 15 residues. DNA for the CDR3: TGTGCCAGCAGCCTCCAGGGGGCCTACCACCACGAGCAGTACTTC. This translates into CASSLQGAYHHEQYF.

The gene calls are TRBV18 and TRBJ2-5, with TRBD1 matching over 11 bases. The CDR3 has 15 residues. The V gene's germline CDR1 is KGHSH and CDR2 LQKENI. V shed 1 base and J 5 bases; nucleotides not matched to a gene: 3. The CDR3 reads CASSPRTGGEETQYF. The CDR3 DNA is TGTGCCAGCTCACCACGGACAGGGGGCGAGGAGACCCAGTACTTC.

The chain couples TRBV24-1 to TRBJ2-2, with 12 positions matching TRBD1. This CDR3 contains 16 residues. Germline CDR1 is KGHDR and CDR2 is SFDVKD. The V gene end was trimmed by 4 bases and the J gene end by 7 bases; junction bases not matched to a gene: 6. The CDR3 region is CATSDPGQGAGGELFF. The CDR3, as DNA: TGTGCCACCAGTGACCCGGGACAGGGGGCTGGCGGGGAGCTGTTTTTT.

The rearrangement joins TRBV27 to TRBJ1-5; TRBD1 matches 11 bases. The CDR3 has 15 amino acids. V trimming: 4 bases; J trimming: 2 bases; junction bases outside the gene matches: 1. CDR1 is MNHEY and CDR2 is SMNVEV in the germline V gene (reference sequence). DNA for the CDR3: TGTGCCAGCAGTTGGGGACAGGGGGGCAATCAGCCCCAGCATTTT. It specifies CASSWGQGGNQPQHF.

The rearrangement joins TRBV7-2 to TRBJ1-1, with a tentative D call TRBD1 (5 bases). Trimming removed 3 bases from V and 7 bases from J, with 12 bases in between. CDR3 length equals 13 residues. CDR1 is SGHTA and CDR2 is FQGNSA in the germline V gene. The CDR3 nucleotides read TGTGCCAGCAGCTTTACAGGAATCGATGAAGCTTTCTTT. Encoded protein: CASSFTGIDEAFF.

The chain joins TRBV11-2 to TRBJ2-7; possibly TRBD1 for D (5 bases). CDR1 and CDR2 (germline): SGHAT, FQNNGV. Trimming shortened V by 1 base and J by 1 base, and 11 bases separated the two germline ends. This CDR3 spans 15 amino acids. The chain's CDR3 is CASSLAVDNSYEQYV. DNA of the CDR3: TGTGCCAGCAGCTTAGCTGTGGACAATTCCTACGAGCAGTACGTC.

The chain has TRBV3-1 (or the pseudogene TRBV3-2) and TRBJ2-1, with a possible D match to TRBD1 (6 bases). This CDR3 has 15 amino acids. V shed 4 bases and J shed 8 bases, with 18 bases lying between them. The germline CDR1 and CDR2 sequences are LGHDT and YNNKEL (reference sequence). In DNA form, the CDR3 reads TGTGCCAGCAGCCCAGGTTGGGACACGAGTTATGAGCAGTTCTTC. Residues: CASSPGWDTSYEQFF.

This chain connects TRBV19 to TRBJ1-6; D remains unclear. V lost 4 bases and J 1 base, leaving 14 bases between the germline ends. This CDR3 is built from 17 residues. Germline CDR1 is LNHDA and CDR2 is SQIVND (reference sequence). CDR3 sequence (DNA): TGTGCCAGTAGTAGCGGGAGATGGGGTTCCTATAATTCACCCCTCCACTTT. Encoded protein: CASSSGRWGSYNSPLHF.

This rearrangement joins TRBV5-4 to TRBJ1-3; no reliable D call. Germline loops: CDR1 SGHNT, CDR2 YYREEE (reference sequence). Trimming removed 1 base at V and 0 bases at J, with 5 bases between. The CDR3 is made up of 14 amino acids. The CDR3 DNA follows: TGTGCCAGCAGCTTGCTAGGCTCTGGAAACACCATATATTTT. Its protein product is CASSLLGSGNTIYF.

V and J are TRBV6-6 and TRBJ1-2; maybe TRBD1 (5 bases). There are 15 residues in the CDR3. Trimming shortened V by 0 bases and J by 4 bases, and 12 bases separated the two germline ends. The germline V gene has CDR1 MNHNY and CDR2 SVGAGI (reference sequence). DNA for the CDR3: TGTGCCAGCAGTTACTCGAGCGGGGCAGTCTATGGCTACACCTTC. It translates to CASSYSSGAVYGYTF.

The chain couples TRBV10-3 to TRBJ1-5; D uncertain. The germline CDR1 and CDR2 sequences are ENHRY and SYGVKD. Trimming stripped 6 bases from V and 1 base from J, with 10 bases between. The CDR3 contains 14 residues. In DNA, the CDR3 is TGTGCCATCAGAGGTGAGGCAAGCAATCAGCCCCAGCATTTT. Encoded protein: CAIRGEASNQPQHF.

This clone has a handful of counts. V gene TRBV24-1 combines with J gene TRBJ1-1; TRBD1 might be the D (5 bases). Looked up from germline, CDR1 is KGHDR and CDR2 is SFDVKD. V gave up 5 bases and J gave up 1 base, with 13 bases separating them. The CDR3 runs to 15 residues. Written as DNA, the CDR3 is TGTGCCACCAGTGGTACGACAGCCCAGAACACTGAAGCTTTCTTT. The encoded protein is CATSGTTAQNTEAFF.

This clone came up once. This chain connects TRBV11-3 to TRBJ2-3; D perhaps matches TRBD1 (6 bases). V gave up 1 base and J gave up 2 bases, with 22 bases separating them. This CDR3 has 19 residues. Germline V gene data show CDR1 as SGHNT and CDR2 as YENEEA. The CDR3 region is CASSLVLLTGPSNTDTQYF. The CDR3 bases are TGTGCCAGCAGCTTAGTTCTCCTGACAGGTCCTTCCAACACAGATACGCAGTATTTT.

CDR3 DNA: TGTGCCAGCTCACCACCGGACAGGTTCAATCAGCCCCAGCATTTT. Protein product: CASSPPDRFNQPQHF. This chain links TRBV18 with TRBJ1-5; 7 nucleotides line up with TRBD1. From germline, CDR1 is KGHSH and CDR2 LQKENI. CDR3 size: 15 residues. Trimming cost V 0 bases and J 3 bases; bases outside gene matches: 2.

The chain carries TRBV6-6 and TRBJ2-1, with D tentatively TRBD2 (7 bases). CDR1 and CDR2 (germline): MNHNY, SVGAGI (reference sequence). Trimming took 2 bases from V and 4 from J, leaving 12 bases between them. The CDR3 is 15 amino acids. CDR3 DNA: TGTGCCAGCAGTTACCTTCGGGGGGCATACAATGAGCAGTTCTTC. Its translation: CASSYLRGAYNEQFF.

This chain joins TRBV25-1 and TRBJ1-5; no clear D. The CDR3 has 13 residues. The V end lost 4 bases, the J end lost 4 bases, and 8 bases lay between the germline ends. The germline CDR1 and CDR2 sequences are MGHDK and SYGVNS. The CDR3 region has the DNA TGTGCCAGCAGTGGAGGGTGGAATCAGCCCCAGCATTTT. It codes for CASSGGWNQPQHF.

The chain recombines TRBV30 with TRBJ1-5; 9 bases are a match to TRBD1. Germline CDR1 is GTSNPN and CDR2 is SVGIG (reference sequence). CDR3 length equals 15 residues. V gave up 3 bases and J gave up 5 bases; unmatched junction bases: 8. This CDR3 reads CAWSNGQGTDQPQHF. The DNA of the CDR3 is TGTGCCTGGAGCAACGGACAGGGGACGGATCAGCCCCAGCATTTT.

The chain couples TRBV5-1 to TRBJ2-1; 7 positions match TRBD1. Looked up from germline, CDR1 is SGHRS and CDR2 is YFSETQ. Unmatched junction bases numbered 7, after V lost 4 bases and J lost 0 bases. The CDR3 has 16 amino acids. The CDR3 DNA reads TGCGCCAGCAGCGTCGAGGGGGCAAGCTCCTACAATGAGCAGTTCTTC. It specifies CASSVEGASSYNEQFF.